This TCR beta chain emerged from a study of blood T cell repertoires in COVID-19. Study in general: The study drew acute and convalescent COVID-19 samples from the United States, Italy and Spain.

Germline CDR1 and CDR2: SNHLY and FYNNEI. V lost 1 base to trimming and J lost 4 bases, with 11 bases between them. This CDR3 has 15 residues. Generated by immunoSEQ multiplex PCR, the TCRdb table keeps only in-frame clones and is missing some. The sample records roughly 100,000 clones, more than 85% being singletons. The sequencing input was peripheral blood. The chain carries TRBV2 and TRBJ2-1; D possibly corresponds to TRBD2 (6 bases). The sequence was obtained from a young man with acute or convalescent COVID-19. CDR3 DNA sequence: TGTGCCAGCAGTGAAGTAGGCGGGGTTTACAATGAGCAGTTCTTC. Residues: CASSEVGGVYNEQFF. The full variable domain, completed using reference TRBV2 and TRBJ2-1, is EPEVTQTPSHQVTQMGQEVILRCVPISNHLYFYWYRQILGQKVEFLVSFYNNEISEKSEIFDDQFSVERPDGSNFTLKIRSTKLEDSAMYFCASSEVGGVYNEQFFGPGTRLTVL.